The TCR beta chain described here comes from a study of T-cell reconstitution after alpha-beta-depleted transplantation in children. Overall study findings and caveats: Alpha-beta T cells about two months after transplant reportedly derived from several hundred expanded graft clones.

Preparation of the TCRbeta library used unique molecular identifiers. TCRdb re-called the PCR reads through MiXCR, storing one row per CDR3 protein. In the table there are under 100,000 distinct CDR3 sequences, about 14% of which are singletons. V gave up 1 base and J gave up 5 bases; unmatched junction bases: 7. CDR1 and CDR2 (germline): KGHSH, LQKENI. This CDR3 has 15 amino acids. This clonotype was seen only a few times. The antigen is undetermined. The source of this sequence is a male patient under 10 years old who had a stem cell transplant for acute lymphoblastic leukemia, so the T cells may come from the graft donor. The specimen was PBMCs, mostly from graft donor cells, collected 180 days after TCRalphabeta/CD19-depleted stem cell transplant. The V call is TRBV18, the J call TRBJ2-5; TRBD1 matches 7 bases. The CDR3 reads CASSPRPGGMETQYF. The CDR3 DNA follows: TGTGCCAGCTCACCACGCCCAGGGGGTATGGAGACCCAGTACTTC.